Each of the 12 T cell receptor beta chains below was sequenced from the same sample in a study of T cell repertoires and leukemia-associated antigens. TCRdb called the 5' RACE reads again in MiXCR, with one record for every CDR3 protein. The repertoire has roughly 12,000 distinct CDR3 sequences, 35% to 45% of them found once; the top ten carry under 35%. Their antigens remain unidentified. The material sequenced was CD3+ T cells sorted from blood and cultured. Receptor source: a female donor in good health.

Worth noting for this clonotype: At one of its ends the junction is not consistent with the germline gene, which may arise from a read error. V and J are TRBV5-1 and TRBJ1-3; D is ambiguous. CDR1 is SGHRS and CDR2 is YFSETQ in the germline V gene. The CDR3 has 16 residues. CDR3 sequence: CASSLALVSSGNTTYF. As DNA, the CDR3 is TGCGCCAGCAGCTTGGCCCTTGTCAGCTCAGGAAACACCACATATTTT.

The gene calls are TRBV12-3 or TRBV12-4 and TRBJ2-1; D not certain. This CDR3 is 13 amino acids long. V dropped 2 bases and J dropped 5 bases, with 7 bases sitting between them. This CDR3 is CASSLRRNNEQFF. The CDR3 DNA follows: TGTGCCAGCAGTTTAAGGCGGAACAATGAGCAGTTCTTC.

The chain has TRBV20-1 and TRBJ2-7; no definite D call. V was cut by 1 base and J by 4 bases, with 8 bases left in between. The CDR3 contains 12 residues. Germline V gene data show CDR1 as DFQATT and CDR2 as SNEGSKA (reference sequence). The CDR3 region has the DNA TGCAGTGCTAGAGGAATACCGTACGAGCAGTACTTC. Its translation: CSARGIPYEQYF.

This clonotype was detected ten times or more. A clone one base away is much larger, so this may be a read error. The chain is built from TRBV20-1 and TRBJ2-1, with TRBD2 identical over 7 bases. Germline trimming cut 3 bases from V and 8 bases from J; bases unmatched to any gene: 10. CDR1 and CDR2 (germline): DFQATT, SNEGSKA (reference sequence). This CDR3 region has 14 residues. CDR3 DNA: TGCAGTGCTAGTTCACTAGCGAACCTGGATGAGCAGTTCTTC. Amino acids: CSASSLANLDEQFF.

The V call is TRBV10-3, the J call TRBJ2-7; D is ambiguous. CDR1 is ENHRY and CDR2 is SYGVKD in the germline V gene. The CDR3 has 14 amino acids. V was clipped by 5 bases and J by 5 bases, with 16 bases between them. CDR3 bases: TGTGCCATCAGTTCTGGGGTACCTCCTCACGAGCAGTACTTC. As protein: CAISSGVPPHEQYF.

By frequency in the sample, this clonotype is medium-sized (0.01 to 0.1%). This chain joins TRBV12-3 or TRBV12-4 and TRBJ2-3; 15 bases align to TRBD2. V shed 5 bases, J shed 2 bases, and the junction held 2 bases outside the gene matches. CDR3 size: 16 residues. The CDR3 region is CASSRTSGRDTDTQYF. CDR3 DNA: TGTGCCAGCAGTCGGACTAGCGGGAGGGACACAGATACGCAGTATTTT.

This clonotype has a count of ten or more. The rearrangement links TRBV7-3 to TRBJ2-1; 11 bases line up with TRBD2. The junction had 4 bases not matched to a gene; V was cut back by 3 bases and J by 9 bases. The CDR3 is 14 residues long. CDR1 is SGHTA, CDR2 FQGTGA, per germline. CDR3 DNA sequence: TGTGCCAGCAGCTTTAGCGGGAGGGGTGCTGAGCAGTTCTTC. It is translated as CASSFSGRGAEQFF.

V gene TRBV5-5 combines with J gene TRBJ2-5; either TRBD1 or TRBD2 may supply D (5 bases each). V lost 3 bases to trimming and J lost 2 bases, with 14 bases between them. From germline, CDR1 is SGHKS and CDR2 YYEKEE (reference sequence). The CDR3 loop spans 15 amino acids. CDR3 DNA: TGTGCCAGCAGCTCGGGGACGGGGCTTCAAGAGACCCAGTACTTC. Its translation is CASSSGTGLQETQYF.

This clonotype was seen many times. CDR3 loop: CAWSSGQGSYNEQFF. CDR3 DNA sequence: TGTGCCTGGTCCTCGGGACAGGGCTCCTACAATGAGCAGTTCTTC. The chain uses TRBV30 and TRBJ2-1; the match to TRBD1 covers 9 bases. V was pared by 5 bases and J by 0 bases, with 5 bases of the junction left unmatched. From germline, CDR1 is GTSNPN and CDR2 SVGIG (reference sequence). The CDR3 loop spans 15 amino acids.

A few counts support this clonotype. The CDR3 reads CATTGTREQFF. CDR3 DNA sequence: TGTGCCACTACGGGGACTCGCGAGCAGTTCTTC. The V gene is TRBV12-3 or TRBV12-4, the J gene TRBJ2-1, with D possibly TRBD2 on 6 matching bases. The CDR3 contains 11 residues. Trimming removed 10 bases at V and 10 bases at J, with 14 bases between.

By proportion, this clonotype is large (0.1 to 1%). This rearrangement joins TRBV7-9 to TRBJ1-2; no reliable D call. CDR3 length: 16 amino acids. Trimming removed 5 bases from V and 3 bases from J, with 19 bases in between. The V gene's germline CDR1 is SEHNR and CDR2 FQNEAQ (reference sequence). The CDR3 coding sequence is TGTGCCAGCAGCCCCCTTTACGGCAGTAGAGACTATGGCTACACCTTC. Its translation: CASSPLYGSRDYGYTF.

Ten or more counts support this clonotype. The rearrangement links TRBV11-2 to TRBJ2-2; possible D gene TRBD2, 5 bases. Per the germline V gene, CDR1 is SGHAT and CDR2 is FQNNGV. The CDR3 totals 14 residues. Trimming removed 6 bases at V and 5 bases at J, with 13 bases between. CDR3 DNA: TGTGCCAGCAGGAATATCCGGGGAACCGGGGAGCTGTTTTTT. Its protein is CASRNIRGTGELFF.